These T cell receptor beta chains were read from a single sample in a study of T cell responses to AZD1222 COVID-19 vaccine. Data came from immunoSEQ multiplex PCR; TCRdb stores just in-frame clones and leaves some out. The table lists 180,000 or so clones, roughly nine tenths of them singletons. The specimen comprised peripheral blood, sampled 28 days after the second AZD1222 dose. These receptors were taken from an adult who received the AZD1222 COVID-19 vaccine. CDR3s include the opening cysteine and the closing phenylalanine or tryptophan. D genes are given only for firm matches. The size of a clone is reported for some rows only, either as once, few or many, or as a class for expanded clones.

v_gene	len	abundance	j_gene	d_gene	CDR3aa	CDR3nt
TRBV7-8	12	.	TRBJ1-2	.	CASSLSKGGYTF	TGTGCCAGCAGCCTATCTAAGGGGGGCTACACCTTC
TRBV10-1	15	few	TRBJ2-2	TRBD2	CASRAASGGTGELFF	TGCGCCAGCAGAGCGGCTAGCGGGGGCACCGGGGAGCTGTTTTTT
TRBV2	14	.	TRBJ2-7	.	CASSADRSSYEQYF	TGTGCCAGCAGTGCCGACAGGTCCTCCTACGAGCAGTACTTC
TRBV11-2	14	.	TRBJ2-7	.	CASSLDLVSYEQYF	TGTGCCAGCAGCTTAGATCTTGTATCCTACGAGCAGTACTTC
TRBV7-2	13	.	TRBJ1-2	TRBD1	CASSLQGWDGYTF	TGTGCCAGCAGCCTACAGGGGTGGGATGGCTACACCTTC
TRBV28	15	.	TRBJ1-4	.	CASSLTVTTNEKLFF	TGTGCCAGCAGTTTGACCGTAACAACTAATGAAAAACTGTTTTTT
TRBV5-6	14	.	TRBJ1-2	TRBD1	CASSLLDREDGYTF	TGTGCCAGCAGCTTACTGGACAGGGAGGATGGCTACACCTTC
TRBV20-1	11	.	TRBJ1-2	.	CSARERVGYTF	TGCAGTGCTAGAGAACGCGTAGGCTACACCTTC
TRBV6-2/TRBV6-3	16	.	TRBJ2-7	TRBD1	CASSSSRDSSSYEQYF	TGTGCCAGCAGTTCCTCCCGGGACAGCAGCTCCTACGAGCAGTACTTC
TRBV28	15	.	TRBJ2-6	.	CASSSQGPGANVLTF	TGTGCCAGCAGTTCCCAGGGCCCTGGGGCCAACGTCCTGACTTTC
TRBV12-5	15	.	TRBJ2-2	.	CASGSGQRGTGELFF	TGTGCTAGTGGTTCAGGACAGAGGGGCACCGGGGAGCTGTTTTTT
TRBV6-4	15	.	TRBJ1-2	TRBD1	CASSSRDRGDYGYTF	TGTGCCAGCAGTAGCCGGGACAGGGGGGACTATGGCTACACCTTC
TRBV19	19	.	TRBJ2-1	.	CASSIAAGLGQGIFNEQFF	TGTGCCAGTAGTATAGCTGCTGGGCTTGGGCAGGGGATTTTCAATGAGCAGTTCTTC
TRBV7-9	14	.	TRBJ2-4	.	CASSLLGEWGIQYF	TGTGCCAGCAGCTTATTGGGGGAATGGGGCATTCAGTACTTC
TRBV29-1	15	.	TRBJ2-1	.	CSVVGVDGAYNEQFF	TGCAGCGTTGTGGGGGTGGACGGGGCATACAATGAGCAGTTCTTC
TRBV5-1	16	.	TRBJ2-1	TRBD2	CASSFIFSGGNNEQFF	TGCGCCAGCAGCTTTATTTTTAGCGGGGGGAACAATGAGCAGTTCTTC
TRBV27	14	.	TRBJ2-3	TRBD2	CASSTGTSANSQYF	TGTGCCAGCAGTACCGGGACTAGCGCTAACTCGCAGTATTTT
TRBV28	14	.	TRBJ2-7	.	CASSLEGRTYEQYF	TGTGCCAGCAGTTTAGAGGGGAGAACCTACGAGCAGTACTTC
TRBV27	15	once	TRBJ2-7	TRBD1	CASSSGQGPLYEQYF	TGTGCCAGCAGTTCTGGACAGGGGCCCTTATACGAGCAGTACTTC
TRBV13	17	.	TRBJ2-1	TRBD1	CASSPGQGTANYNEQFF	TGTGCCAGCAGCCCCGGACAGGGCACGGCTAATTACAATGAGCAGTTCTTC
TRBV18	14	once	TRBJ1-3	.	CASHRTGVGNTIYF	TGTGCCAGCCACAGGACCGGGGTTGGAAACACCATATATTTT
TRBV6-1	16	.	TRBJ2-3	TRBD2	CASSEMASGYTDTQYF	TGTGCCAGCAGTGAAATGGCTAGCGGGTACACAGATACGCAGTATTTT
TRBV7-9	14	.	TRBJ1-2	TRBD1	CASSSADRGYGYTF	TGTGCCAGCAGCTCCGCGGACAGGGGCTATGGCTACACCTTC